A selection of T cell receptor beta chains follows, all from one sample in a study of early T cells in non-severe SARS-CoV-2 infection. One entry per CDR3 protein results from TCRdb running MiXCR on the 5' RACE reads. Among 40,000 to 45,000 distinct CDR3 sequences, approximately 4.8% were seen once, and the ten largest hold around 4.7%. Input material: whole blood. Receptor source: an adult who was a healthcare worker with PCR-confirmed SARS-CoV-2 infection or an uninfected control (not recorded which). Each CDR3 is given with its conserved first and last residue. Each record gives: V gene, D gene, CDR3 length, J gene, clone size, CDR3 DNA, CDR3 protein. The D gene is left open where the match is weak. The listing skips clone size in some rows; elsewhere it reads once, few, many or a size class.

TRBV9	NA	13	TRBJ2-1	many	TGTGCCAGCAGCGTAGCGGCCGGCAATGAGCAGTTCTTC	CASSVAAGNEQFF
TRBV7-8	TRBD1	16	TRBJ2-7	many	TGTGCCAGCAGCTTAGGAAGACAGGGCAGATTCTACGAGCAGTACTTC	CASSLGRQGRFYEQYF
TRBV28	TRBD2	16	TRBJ2-1	few	TGTGCCAGCAGCTTACCGGGACTAGCGGGGGGAAATGAGCAGTTCTTC	CASSLPGLAGGNEQFF
TRBV19	TRBD2	14	TRBJ2-7	many	TGTGCCAGTAGTATTTCCAGCGGGAGGTACGAGCAGTACTTC	CASSISSGRYEQYF
TRBV13	TRBD2	14	TRBJ2-1	NA	TGTGCCAGCAGTGGCGGGGGAGTTTACAATGAGCAGTTCTTC	CASSGGGVYNEQFF
TRBV28	NA	11	TRBJ1-5	many	TGTGCCAGCAGGTCCGATCAGCCCCAGCATTTT	CASRSDQPQHF
TRBV18	NA	13	TRBJ1-1	many	TGTGCCAGCTCACCACCGACAGTCGTTGAAGCTTTCTTT	CASSPPTVVEAFF
TRBV20-1	NA	15	TRBJ1-1	few	TGCAGTGCTAGGTCCCGACAGCTAATAAACACTGAAGCTTTCTTT	CSARSRQLINTEAFF
TRBV6-1	NA	16	TRBJ1-2	many	TGTGCCAGCAGTGATAGAACGACTCCCTGGGCATATGGCTACACCTTC	CASSDRTTPWAYGYTF
TRBV12-3/TRBV12-4	NA	14	TRBJ2-7	few	TGTGCCAGCAGCGCGGTAGACACCCTTTACGAGCAGTACTTC	CASSAVDTLYEQYF
TRBV6-2/TRBV6-3	TRBD1	15	TRBJ1-2	few	TGTGCCAGCAGCCCAAGACAGGGTACCTACTATGGCTACACCTTC	CASSPRQGTYYGYTF
TRBV20-1	TRBD2	15	TRBJ2-2	medium-sized	TGCAGTGCGAAAAGGACTAGCGGGGACACCGGGGAGCTGTTTTTT	CSAKRTSGDTGELFF
TRBV10-3	NA	14	TRBJ1-2	many	TGTGCCATCAGTGAGTCGGGAGGGGACGGTGGCTACACCTTC	CAISESGGDGGYTF
TRBV20-1	NA	11	TRBJ2-7	NA	TGCAGTGCTAGTCAGGGGAACGAGCAGTACTTC	CSASQGNEQYF
TRBV11-2	NA	14	TRBJ1-2	many	TGTGCCAGCAGCTTAGGGGGGAGCAACTATGGCTACACCTTC	CASSLGGSNYGYTF
TRBV12-3/TRBV12-4	NA	15	TRBJ2-2	few	TGTGCCAGCAGCCCAGTTACTGCGAACACCGGGGAGCTGTTTTTT	CASSPVTANTGELFF